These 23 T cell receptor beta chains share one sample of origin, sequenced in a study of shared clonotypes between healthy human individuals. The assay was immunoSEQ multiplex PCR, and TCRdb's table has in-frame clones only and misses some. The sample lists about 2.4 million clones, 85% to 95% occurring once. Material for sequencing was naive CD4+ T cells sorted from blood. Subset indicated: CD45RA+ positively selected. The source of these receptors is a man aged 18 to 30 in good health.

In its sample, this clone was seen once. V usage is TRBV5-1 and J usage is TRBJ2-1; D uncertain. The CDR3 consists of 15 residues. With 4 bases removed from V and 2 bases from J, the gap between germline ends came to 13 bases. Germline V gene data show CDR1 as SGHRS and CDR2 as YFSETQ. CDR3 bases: TGCGCCAGCAGCCCTTCGGGTGCCCCCTACAATGAGCAGTTCTTC. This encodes CASSPSGAPYNEQFF.

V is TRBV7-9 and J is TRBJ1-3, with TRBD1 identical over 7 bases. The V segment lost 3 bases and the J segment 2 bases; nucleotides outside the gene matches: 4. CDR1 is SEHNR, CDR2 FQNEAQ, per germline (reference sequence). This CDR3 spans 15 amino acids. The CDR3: CASSFHGTAGNTIYF. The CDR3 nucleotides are TGTGCCAGCAGCTTCCACGGGACAGCTGGAAACACCATATATTTT.

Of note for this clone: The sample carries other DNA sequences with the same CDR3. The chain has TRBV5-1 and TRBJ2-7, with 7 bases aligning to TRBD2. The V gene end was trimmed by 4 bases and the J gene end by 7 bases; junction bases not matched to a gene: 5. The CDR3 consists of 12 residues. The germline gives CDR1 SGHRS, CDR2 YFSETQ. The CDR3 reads CASSLGAGEQYF. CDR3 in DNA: TGCGCCAGCAGCCTCGGAGCGGGGGAGCAGTACTTC.

CDR3 residues: CAISGLAGGPGTGELFF. The CDR3 DNA is TGTGCCATCAGTGGACTAGCGGGGGGTCCGGGCACCGGGGAGCTGTTTTTT. V and J are TRBV10-3 and TRBJ2-2; 13 bases fit TRBD2. Germline trimming cut 4 bases from V and 4 bases from J; bases unmatched to any gene: 6. Per germline, CDR1 ENHRY and CDR2 SYGVKD. CDR3 length equals 17 residues.

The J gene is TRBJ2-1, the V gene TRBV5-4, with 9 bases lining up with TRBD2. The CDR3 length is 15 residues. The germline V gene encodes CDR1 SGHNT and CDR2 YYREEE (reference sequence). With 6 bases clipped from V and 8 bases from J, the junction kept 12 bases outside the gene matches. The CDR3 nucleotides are TGTGCCAGCACCTTAGCGGGAGACTTAGGCTATGAGCAGTTCTTC. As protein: CASTLAGDLGYEQFF. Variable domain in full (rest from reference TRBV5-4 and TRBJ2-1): ETGVTQSPTHLIKTRGQQVTLRCSSQSGHNTVSWYQQALGQGPQFIFQYYREEENGRGNFPPRFSGLQFPNYSSELNVNALELDDSALYLCASTLAGDLGYEQFFGPGTRLTVL.

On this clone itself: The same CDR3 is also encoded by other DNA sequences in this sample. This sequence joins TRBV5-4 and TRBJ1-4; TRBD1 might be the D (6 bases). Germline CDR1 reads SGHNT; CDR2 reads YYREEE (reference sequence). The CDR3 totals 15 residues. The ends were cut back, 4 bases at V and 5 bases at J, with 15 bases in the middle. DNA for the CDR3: TGTGCCAGCAGCCCGGGAGGGGGGGGGAATGAAAAACTGTTTTTT. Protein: CASSPGGGGNEKLFF.

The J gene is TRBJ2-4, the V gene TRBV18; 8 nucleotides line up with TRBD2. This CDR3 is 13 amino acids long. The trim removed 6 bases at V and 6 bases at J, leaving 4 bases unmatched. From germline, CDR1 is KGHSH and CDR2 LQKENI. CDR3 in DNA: TGTGCCAGCTCCCCGGGAGGGTCAAACATTCAGTACTTC. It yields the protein CASSPGGSNIQYF. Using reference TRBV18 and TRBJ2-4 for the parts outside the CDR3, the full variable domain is NAGVMQNPRHLVRRRGQEARLRCSPMKGHSHVYWYRQLPEEGLKFMVYLQKENIIDESGMPKERFSAEFPKEGPSILRIQQVVRGDSAAYFCASSPGGSNIQYFGAGTRLSVL.

The CDR3 reads CASSRTSGTAFYEQYF. DNA for the CDR3: TGTGCCAGCTCCCGTACCTCCGGGACAGCTTTTTACGAGCAGTACTTC. V is TRBV18 and J is TRBJ2-7; TRBD1 matches at 7 bases. Germline CDR1 KGHSH, CDR2 LQKENI. V trimming: 6 bases; J trimming: 4 bases; junction bases outside the gene matches: 15. The CDR3 runs 16 residues.

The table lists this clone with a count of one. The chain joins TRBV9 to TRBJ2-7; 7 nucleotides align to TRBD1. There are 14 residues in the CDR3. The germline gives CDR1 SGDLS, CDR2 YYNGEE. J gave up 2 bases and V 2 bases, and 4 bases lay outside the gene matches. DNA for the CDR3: TGTGCCAGCAGCGTCCGGGACAGTACCTACGAGCAGTACTTC. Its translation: CASSVRDSTYEQYF.

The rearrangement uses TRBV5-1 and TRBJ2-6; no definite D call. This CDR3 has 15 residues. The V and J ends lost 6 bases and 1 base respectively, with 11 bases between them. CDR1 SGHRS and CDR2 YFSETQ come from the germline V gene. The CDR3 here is CASTSGGSGANVLTF. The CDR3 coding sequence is TGCGCCAGCACCAGTGGCGGTTCTGGGGCCAACGTCCTGACTTTC.

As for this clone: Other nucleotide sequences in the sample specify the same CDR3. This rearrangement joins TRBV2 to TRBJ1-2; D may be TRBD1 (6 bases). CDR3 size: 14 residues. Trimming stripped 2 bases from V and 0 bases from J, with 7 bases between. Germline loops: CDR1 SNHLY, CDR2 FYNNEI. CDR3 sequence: CASSEQGSNYGYTF. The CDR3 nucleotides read TGTGCCAGCAGTGAACAGGGGTCTAACTATGGCTACACCTTC.

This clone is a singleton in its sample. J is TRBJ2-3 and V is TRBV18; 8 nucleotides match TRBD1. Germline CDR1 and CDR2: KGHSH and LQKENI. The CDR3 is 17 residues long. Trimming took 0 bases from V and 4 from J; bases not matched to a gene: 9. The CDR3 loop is CASSPPNRGSFSDTQYF. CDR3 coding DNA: TGTGCCAGCTCACCACCGAACAGGGGGAGTTTTTCAGATACGCAGTATTTT. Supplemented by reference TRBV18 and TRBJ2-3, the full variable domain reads NAGVMQNPRHLVRRRGQEARLRCSPMKGHSHVYWYRQLPEEGLKFMVYLQKENIIDESGMPKERFSAEFPKEGPSILRIQQVVRGDSAAYFCASSPPNRGSFSDTQYFGPGTRLTVL.

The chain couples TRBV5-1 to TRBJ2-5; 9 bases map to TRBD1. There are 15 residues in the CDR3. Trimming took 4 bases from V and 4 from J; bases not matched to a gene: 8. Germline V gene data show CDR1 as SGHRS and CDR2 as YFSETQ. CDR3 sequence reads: CASSQGQGVVETQYF. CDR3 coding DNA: TGCGCCAGCAGCCAGGGACAGGGTGTGGTAGAGACCCAGTACTTC. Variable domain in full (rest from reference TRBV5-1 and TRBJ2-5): KAGVTQTPRYLIKTRGQQVTLSCSPISGHRSVSWYQQTPGQGLQFLFEYFSETQRNKGNFPGRFSGRQFSNSRSEMNVSTLELGDSALYLCASSQGQGVVETQYFGPGTRLLVL.

The CDR3 spells CASRPGTGTREQYF. As DNA, the CDR3 is TGTGCCAGCAGGCCCGGGACAGGGACAAGGGAGCAGTACTTC. V and J are TRBV6-1 and TRBJ2-5; 9 nucleotides line up with TRBD1. The CDR3 contains 14 residues. Germline loops: CDR1 MNHNS, CDR2 SASEGT. J was trimmed by 11 bases and V by 6 bases; bases with no gene match: 13.

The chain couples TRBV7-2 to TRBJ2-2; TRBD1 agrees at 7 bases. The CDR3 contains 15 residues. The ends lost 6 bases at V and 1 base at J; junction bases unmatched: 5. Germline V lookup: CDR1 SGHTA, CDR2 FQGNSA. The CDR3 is CASRAGTENTGELFF. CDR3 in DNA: TGTGCCAGCAGAGCCGGGACAGAGAACACCGGGGAGCTGTTTTTT.

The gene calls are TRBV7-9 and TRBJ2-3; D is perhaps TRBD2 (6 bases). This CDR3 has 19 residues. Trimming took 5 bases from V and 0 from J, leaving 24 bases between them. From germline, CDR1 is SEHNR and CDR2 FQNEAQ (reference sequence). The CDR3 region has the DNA TGTGCCAGCAGCAGGCGGGTTATCTTTGCGGGACTTAGCACAGATACGCAGTATTTT. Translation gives CASSRRVIFAGLSTDTQYF.

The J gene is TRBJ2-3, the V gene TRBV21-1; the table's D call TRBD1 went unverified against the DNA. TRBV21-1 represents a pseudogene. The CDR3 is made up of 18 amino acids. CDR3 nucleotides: TGTGCCAGCAGCTATCCCGGGACAGGGGGAGATGCCACAGATACGCAGTATTTT. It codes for CASSYPGTGGDATDTQYF.

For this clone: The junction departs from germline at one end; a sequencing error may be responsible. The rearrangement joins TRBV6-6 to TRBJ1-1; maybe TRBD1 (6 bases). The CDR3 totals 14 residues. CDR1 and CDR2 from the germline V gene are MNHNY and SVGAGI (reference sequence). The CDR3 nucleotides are TGTGCCAGCAGTCAGGGACAACCGAACGCTGAAGCTTTCTTT. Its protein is CASSQGQPNAEAFF.

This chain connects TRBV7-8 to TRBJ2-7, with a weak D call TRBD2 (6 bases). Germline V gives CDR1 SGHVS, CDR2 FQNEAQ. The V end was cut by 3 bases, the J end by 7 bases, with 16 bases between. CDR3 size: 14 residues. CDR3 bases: TGTGCCAGCAGCTTGCGGGGACTCCTATCTGAGCAGTACTTC. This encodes CASSLRGLLSEQYF.

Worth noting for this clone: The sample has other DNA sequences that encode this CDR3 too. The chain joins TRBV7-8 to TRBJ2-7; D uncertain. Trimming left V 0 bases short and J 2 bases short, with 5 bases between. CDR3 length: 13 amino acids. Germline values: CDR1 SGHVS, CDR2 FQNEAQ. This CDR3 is CASSLAGAYEQYF. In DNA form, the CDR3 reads TGTGCCAGCAGCTTAGCAGGAGCCTACGAGCAGTACTTC.

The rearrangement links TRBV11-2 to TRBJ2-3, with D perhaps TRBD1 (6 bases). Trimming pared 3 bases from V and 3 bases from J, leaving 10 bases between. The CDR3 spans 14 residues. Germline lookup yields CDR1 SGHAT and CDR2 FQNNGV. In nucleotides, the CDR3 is TGTGCCAGCAGCTTCGGACAGAAGACAGATACGCAGTATTTT. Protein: CASSFGQKTDTQYF. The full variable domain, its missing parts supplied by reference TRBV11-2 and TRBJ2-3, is EAGVAQSPRYKIIEKRQSVAFWCNPISGHATLYWYQQILGQGPKLLIQFQNNGVVDDSQLPKDRFSAERLKGVDSTLKIQPAKLEDSAVYLCASSFGQKTDTQYFGPGTRLTVL.

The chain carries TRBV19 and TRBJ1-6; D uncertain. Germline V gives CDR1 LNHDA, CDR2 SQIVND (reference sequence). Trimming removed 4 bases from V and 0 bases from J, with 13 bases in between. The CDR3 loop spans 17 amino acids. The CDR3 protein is CASSTMTTSSYNSPLHF. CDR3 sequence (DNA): TGTGCCAGTAGTACGATGACAACGAGCTCCTATAATTCACCCCTCCACTTT.

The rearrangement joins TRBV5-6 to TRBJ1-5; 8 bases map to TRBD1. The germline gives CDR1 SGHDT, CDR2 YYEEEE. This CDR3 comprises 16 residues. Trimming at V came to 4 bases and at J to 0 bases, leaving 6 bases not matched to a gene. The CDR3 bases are TGTGCCAGCAGCCTGACAGGGGACTATAGCAATCAGCCCCAGCATTTT. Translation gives CASSLTGDYSNQPQHF.